This T cell receptor beta chain was captured by sequencing in a study of T cells after yellow fever vaccination. Study summary: Researchers used SMART-Seq v4 Ultra Low Input to prepare fractions that had low cell numbers. Whole-study results and caveats: Detected again after the booster were most primary-vaccination clones, at 96% CD4 and 88% CD8. When the response was secondary, it was weaker but reached its peak faster, day 5 versus 15.

As TCR cDNA was made by 5'RACE template switching, a universal primer site and UMIs were added. One entry per CDR3 protein results from TCRdb running MiXCR on the 5' RACE reads. The repertoire holds 300,000 or so distinct CDR3 sequences, roughly 7% seen once, with roughly 19% in the top ten. In its sample, this clonotype was seen many times. Its target is unknown. Germline-derived CDR1 and CDR2 are SGHRS and YFSETQ. Trimming took off 2 bases at V and 6 bases at J, with 6 bases between the two ends. This CDR3 spans 12 amino acids. J is TRBJ2-1 and V is TRBV5-1; D is possibly TRBD2 (5 bases). This clonotype originated in a man between 18 and 35 years old who received the YFV17D yellow fever vaccine. Sample: PBMCs, taken roughly 47 days after the first yellow fever vaccination. CDR3 protein: CASSFRGNEQFF. CDR3 nucleotides: TGCGCCAGCAGCTTTCGGGGCAATGAGCAGTTCTTC.